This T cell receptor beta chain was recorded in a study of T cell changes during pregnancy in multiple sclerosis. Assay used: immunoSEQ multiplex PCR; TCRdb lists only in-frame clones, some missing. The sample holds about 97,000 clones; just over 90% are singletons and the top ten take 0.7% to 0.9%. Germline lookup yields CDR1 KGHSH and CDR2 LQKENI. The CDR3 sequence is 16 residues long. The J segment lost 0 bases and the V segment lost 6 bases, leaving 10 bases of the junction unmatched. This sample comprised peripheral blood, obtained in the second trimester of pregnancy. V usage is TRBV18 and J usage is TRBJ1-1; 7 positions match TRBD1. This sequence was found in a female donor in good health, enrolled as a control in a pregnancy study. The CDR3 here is CASSRDRNTMNTEAFF. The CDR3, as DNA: TGTGCCAGCTCTAGGGACAGAAATACCATGAACACTGAAGCTTTCTTT.